This T cell receptor beta chain was recovered during a study of cytomegalovirus exposure and HLA in healthy donors. CDR3 size: 14 residues. Trimming took off 6 bases at V and 3 bases at J, with 12 bases between the two ends. Germline loops: CDR1 SGHTA, CDR2 FQGNSA. The PCR ran on 60 Vbeta and 13 Jbeta primers. TCRdb's table, derived via immunoSEQ multiplex PCR, lists solely in-frame clones and lacks some. The table has more than 85,000 clones, 75% to 85% seen once. J is TRBJ1-5 and V is TRBV7-2; D is unclear. This receptor was taken from a man aged 18 to 30 in good health and CMV-seronegative. Material: PBMCs. As DNA, the CDR3 is TGTGCCAGCAGGTTTACGGGATACAATCAGCCCCAGCATTTT. This translates into CASRFTGYNQPQHF. Supplemented by reference TRBV7-2 and TRBJ1-5, the full variable domain reads GAGVSQSPSNKVTEKGKDVELRCDPISGHTALYWYRQSLGQGLEFLIYFQGNSAPDKSGLPSDRFSAERTGGSVSTLTIQRTQQEDSAVYLCASRFTGYNQPQHFGDGTRLSIL.